Below, one T cell receptor beta chain is given with its context. TCRdb itself ran the RT-PCR reads through MiXCR, one entry per CDR3 protein. The table has approximately 140,000 distinct CDR3 sequences, about 40% seen once. This sample is part of a study of patients and donors after allogeneic stem cell transplantation. The CDR3 sequence is 16 residues long. Germline V gives CDR1 DFQATT, CDR2 SNEGSKA (reference sequence). Trimming removed 0 bases from V and 3 bases from J, with 18 bases in between. The chain is built from TRBV20-1 and TRBJ2-7; a possible D gene is TRBD2 (7 bases). This receptor was taken from a human donor who was either an allogeneic HSCT recipient or a stem cell or donor lymphocyte infusion donor (not recorded which). It is not recorded whose cells these are; they may come from a transplant donor. The sequenced material came from blood, either unsorted or a sorted T cell fraction (not recorded which). In DNA form, the CDR3 reads TGCAGTGCTAGAGATAGCCCGAGGGGGGGACTCTACGAGCAGTACGTC. Its translation is CSARDSPRGGLYEQYV.